Here is one TCR beta chain with its context. This specimen comes from a study of control samples from healthy donors and cancer patients. The method was immunoSEQ multiplex PCR; TCRdb's version includes in-frame clones alone and lacks a portion of them. The sample records about 170,000 clones, around 88% being singletons. The CDR3 sequence is 13 residues long. The germline CDR1 and CDR2 sequences are MNHEY and SVGAGI. The V and J ends lost 6 bases and 5 bases respectively, with 11 bases between them. The chain has TRBV6-5 and TRBJ1-5, with D possibly matching TRBD1 (5 bases). The TCR was taken from a woman in her twenties or thirties in good health. The sample was blood. CDR3 DNA sequence: TGTGCCAGCAGGTCCCGCAGGGATCAGCCCCAGCATTTT. This translates into CASRSRRDQPQHF.